These 9 T cell receptor beta chains were sequenced from one sample in a study of a mutant IDH1 vaccine in newly diagnosed glioma. Sample time point: week 5, during vaccination. Vaccination used 300 ug of mutant IDH1 20-mer peptide per dose, with topical imiquimod. Using immunoSEQ multiplex PCR, the repertoire was profiled, and TCRdb retains in-frame clones only, with some absent. This sample yields more than 9,500 clones, of which around 86% are seen a single time; about 5.5% belongs to the top ten. These TCRs' antigens remain unknown. Specimen: PBMCs, collected from a glioma patient whose treatment included an IDH1 peptide vaccine. These receptors were obtained from a woman aged 40 to 50 with glioma. Some clones in this sample may be carry-over from other donors' samples.

The J gene is TRBJ1-1, the V gene TRBV4-2; weak D call: TRBD1 (5 bases). This CDR3 is built from 14 residues. V gave up 0 bases and J gave up 9 bases, with 14 bases separating them. Germline-derived CDR1 and CDR2 are LGHNA and YNFKEQ. The CDR3, as DNA: TGTGCCAGCAGCCAAGATGGGACTCGGGAGAAAGCTTTCTTT. It is translated as CASSQDGTREKAFF.

The chain employs TRBV6-1 and TRBJ1-1; D gene uncertain. Germline V gene lookup returns CDR1 MNHNS and CDR2 SASEGT. Trimming cost V 5 bases and J 5 bases, with 18 bases left between them. This CDR3 region has 15 residues. In nucleotides, the CDR3 is TGTGCCAGCAGTAGGTATTCCCGCCCGGATACTGAAGCTTTCTTT. Translation gives CASSRYSRPDTEAFF.

This clone was detected only a few times. V and J are TRBV5-1 and TRBJ1-1, with D possibly being TRBD1 (5 bases). The germline CDR1 and CDR2 sequences are SGHRS and YFSETQ. This CDR3 has 13 amino acids. Deletions cut 4 bases from V and 1 base from J, with 8 bases between. The CDR3 is CASSTGGNTEAFF. For the CDR3, the DNA is TGCGCCAGCAGCACCGGGGGGAACACTGAAGCTTTCTTT.

The J gene is TRBJ2-7, the V gene TRBV10-1, with D perhaps given as TRBD1 or TRBD2 (5 bases each). Germline V gene sequence: CDR1 WNHNN, CDR2 SYGVQD (reference sequence). The CDR3 is 13 amino acids. The V and J ends lost 4 bases and 3 bases respectively, with 10 bases between them. CDR3 region: CASSGGTGYEQYF. For the CDR3, the DNA is TGCGCCAGCAGTGGGGGGACCGGCTACGAGCAGTACTTC.

This rearrangement joins TRBV2 to TRBJ1-5, with 7 bases aligning to TRBD1. CDR3 length: 11 residues. Germline V lookup: CDR1 SNHLY, CDR2 FYNNEI. V dropped 1 base and J dropped 15; count of bases not matched to a gene: 3. CDR3 bases: TGTGCCAGCAGTGAAGAAGGACAGGTGCATTTT. Protein: CASSEEGQVHF. The whole variable domain, remainder taken from reference TRBV2 and TRBJ1-5, is EPEVTQTPSHQVTQMGQEVILRCVPISNHLYFYWYRQILGQKVEFLVSFYNNEISEKSEIFDDQFSVERPDGSNFTLKIRSTKLEDSAMYFCASSEEGQVHFGDGTRLSIL.

The J gene is TRBJ2-3, the V gene TRBV7-8; TRBD2 agrees at 10 bases. This CDR3 is built from 15 residues. V lost 3 bases and J lost 2; bases outside the gene matches: 2. CDR1 is SGHVS, CDR2 FQNEAQ, per germline. CDR3 coding DNA: TGTGCCAGCAGCTTTACTAGCGGGGTCACAGATACGCAGTATTTT. This gives the protein CASSFTSGVTDTQYF.

The CDR3 is CASSLYNTEKLFF. The CDR3 bases are TGTGCCAGCAGCTTGTATAATACTGAAAAACTGTTTTTT. This chain joins TRBV5-6 and TRBJ1-4, with unresolved D. CDR3 length equals 13 residues. CDR1 and CDR2 from the germline V gene are SGHDT and YYEEEE. The V gene lost 1 base and the J gene lost 7 bases, with 8 bases spanning the gap.

This sequence joins TRBV28 and TRBJ1-1; D remains unclear. Germline V CDR1 and CDR2: MDHEN, SYDVKM. V lost 5 bases and J lost 2, with 12 bases in between. This CDR3 contains 14 residues. DNA for the CDR3: TGTGCCAGCAGTGCCCCCTCCGCTAACACTGAAGCTTTCTTT. Protein sequence: CASSAPSANTEAFF.

V gene TRBV30 combines with J gene TRBJ2-7; D is unclear. The germline V gene has CDR1 GTSNPN and CDR2 SVGIG (reference sequence). The length of the CDR3 is 15 residues. The V gene lost 0 bases and the J gene lost 0 bases, with 12 bases spanning the gap. CDR3 loop: CAWSVPAESSYEQYF. CDR3 DNA: TGTGCCTGGAGTGTACCCGCCGAGAGCTCCTACGAGCAGTACTTC.